This T cell receptor beta chain was identified during a study of blood T cell repertoires in COVID-19. Across the study: The United States, Italy and Spain were the sources of the acute and convalescent COVID-19 samples. The cDNA or gDNA used as material had been derived from T cells, B-cell-depleted T cells, or PBMCs.

Method: immunoSEQ multiplex PCR; TCRdb's copy keeps in-frame clones and lacks some. The profile shows 90,000 to 100,000 clones, under 85% of them singletons. Germline CDR1 and CDR2: SGHVS and FQNEAQ. The CDR3 extends over 16 amino acids. V dropped 3 bases and J dropped 3 bases, with 17 bases sitting between them. The origin of this receptor is a man between 65 and 85 years old with acute or convalescent COVID-19. The chain carries TRBV7-8 and TRBJ2-5, with D perhaps matching TRBD2 (6 bases). Sequenced input: peripheral blood. CDR3 in amino acids: CASSFMTRWKEETQYF. For the CDR3, the DNA is TGTGCCAGCAGCTTCATGACTAGGTGGAAAGAAGAGACCCAGTACTTC.